This T cell receptor beta chain comes out of a study of monozygotic twins with inflammatory bowel disease. TCRdb derives one entry per CDR3 protein from the 5' RACE reads, leaving out DNA. This listing includes 330,000 or so distinct CDR3 sequences. Isolation of total RNA was performed on whole blood, with no prior T cell sorting. The CDR3 is made up of 14 amino acids. Sequencing was performed on blood. The receptor was isolated from a human donor with ulcerative colitis or Crohn's disease, or a healthy co-twin of an affected twin (not recorded which). V is TRBV12-3 or TRBV12-4 and J is TRBJ2-5. The CDR3 sequence: CASSLIGPRGTQYF.